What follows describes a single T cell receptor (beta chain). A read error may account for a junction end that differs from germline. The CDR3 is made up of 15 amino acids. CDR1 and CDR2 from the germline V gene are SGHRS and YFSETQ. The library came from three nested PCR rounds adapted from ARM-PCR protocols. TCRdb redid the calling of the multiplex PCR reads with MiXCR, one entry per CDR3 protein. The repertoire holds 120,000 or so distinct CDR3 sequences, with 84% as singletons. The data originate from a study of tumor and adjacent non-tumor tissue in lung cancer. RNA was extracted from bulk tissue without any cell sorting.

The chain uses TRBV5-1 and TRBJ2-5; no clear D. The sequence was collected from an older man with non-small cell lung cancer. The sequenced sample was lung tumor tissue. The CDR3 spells CDSSTVQSLQETQYF. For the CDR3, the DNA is TGCGACAGCAGCACCGTACAGAGCCTACAAGAGACCCAGTACTTC.